This entry concerns a single T cell receptor (beta chain). This sample is part of a study of cytomegalovirus exposure and HLA in healthy donors. The V segment lost 5 bases and the J segment 2 bases; nucleotides outside the gene matches: 10. CDR1 is SNHLY, CDR2 FYNNEI, per germline. The length of the CDR3 is 16 residues. PCR involved 60 Vbeta and 13 Jbeta primers. Sequencing used immunoSEQ multiplex PCR; TCRdb keeps in-frame clones, though not all of them. Counted here are approximately 100,000 clones, roughly 80% occurring once; the ten biggest clones make up 2.5%. The TCR comes from a man in his forties in good health and CMV-seronegative. This rearrangement joins TRBV2 to TRBJ2-7; 9 nucleotides align to TRBD2. Sequences were obtained from PBMCs. CDR3 amino acids: CASSQSGTSTAYEQYF. CDR3 DNA: TGTGCCAGCAGTCAATCCGGGACTAGCACGGCCTACGAGCAGTACTTC.